This T cell receptor beta chain emerged from a study of T cell responses to AZD1222 COVID-19 vaccine. Concerning this clone itself: Its antigen is not identified.

Here immunoSEQ multiplex PCR was the method, and the copy in TCRdb shows in-frame clones only, minus some. The sample has about 85,000 clones; 85% are singletons. Whole-study findings and limits: Repertoires were obtained solely post-peak T cell response. The donor group comprised mostly white British people and more females; the analysis possibly underestimated clonal diversity.

The TCR was taken from an adult who received the AZD1222 COVID-19 vaccine. The sample consisted of peripheral blood, taken 28 days after the second AZD1222 dose.

The CDR3 coding sequence is TGCGCCAGCATTGGGGACAGCGGGACCCAGTACTTC. It translates to CASIGDSGTQYF. The J gene is TRBJ2-5, the V gene TRBV5-1, with TRBD1 matching 7 bases. The V and J ends lost 6 bases and 7 bases, in that order; junction bases with no gene match: 6. This CDR3 is 12 amino acids long. Germline V gives CDR1 SGHRS, CDR2 YFSETQ.